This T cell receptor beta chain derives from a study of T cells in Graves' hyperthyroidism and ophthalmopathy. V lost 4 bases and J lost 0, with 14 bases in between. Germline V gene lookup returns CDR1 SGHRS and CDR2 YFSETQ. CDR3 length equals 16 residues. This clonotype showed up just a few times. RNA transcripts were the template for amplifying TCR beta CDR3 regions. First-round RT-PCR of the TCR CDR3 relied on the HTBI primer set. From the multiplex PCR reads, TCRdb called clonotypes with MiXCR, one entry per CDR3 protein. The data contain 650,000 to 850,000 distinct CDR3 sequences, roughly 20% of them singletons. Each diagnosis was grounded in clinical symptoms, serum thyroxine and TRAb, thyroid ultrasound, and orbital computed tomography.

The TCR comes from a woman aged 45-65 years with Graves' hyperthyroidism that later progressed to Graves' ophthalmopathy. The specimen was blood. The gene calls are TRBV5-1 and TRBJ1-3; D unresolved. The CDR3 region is CASSQMDGLSGNTIYF. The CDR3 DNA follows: TGCGCCAGCAGCCAGATGGACGGTCTCTCTGGAAACACCATATATTTT.